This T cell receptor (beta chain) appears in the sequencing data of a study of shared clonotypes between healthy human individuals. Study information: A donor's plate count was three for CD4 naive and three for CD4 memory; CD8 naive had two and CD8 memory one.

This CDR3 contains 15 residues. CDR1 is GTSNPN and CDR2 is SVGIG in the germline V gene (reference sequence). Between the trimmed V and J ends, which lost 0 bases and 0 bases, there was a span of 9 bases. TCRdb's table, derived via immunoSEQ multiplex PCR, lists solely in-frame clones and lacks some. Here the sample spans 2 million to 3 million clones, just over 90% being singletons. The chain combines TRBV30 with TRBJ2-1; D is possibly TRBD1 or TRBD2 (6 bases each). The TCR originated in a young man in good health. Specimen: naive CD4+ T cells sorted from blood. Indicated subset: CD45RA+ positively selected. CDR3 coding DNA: TGTGCCTGGAGTGTACGGGGGCTCTCCTACAATGAGCAGTTCTTC. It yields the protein CAWSVRGLSYNEQFF.